The present T cell receptor (beta chain) was sequenced within a study of OX40 agonist ivuxolimab in advanced cancers. Overall study: Patients received ivuxolimab, an agonistic anti-OX40 (CD134) antibody. All patients had ivuxolimab intravenously every 2 weeks at 0.01 to 10 mg/kg. Patients with prior anti-PD-1, anti-PD-L1 or anti-CTLA-4 therapy were eligible; less than 50% had some.

This clone was seen a few times. The data were produced by immunoSEQ multiplex PCR, yet TCRdb's version contains in-frame clones alone and is incomplete. The repertoire holds about 37,000 clones, with around 80% as singletons. Trimming removed 4 bases at V and 5 bases at J, with 11 bases between. This CDR3 is 13 amino acids long. The germline gives CDR1 SGHDN, CDR2 FVKESK. The starting material was CD4+ or CD8+ T cells sorted from blood, obtained in a trial of the OX40 agonist ivuxolimab. The sequence derives from an adult with an advanced solid tumor such as melanoma, head and neck, liver or kidney cancer. This chain joins TRBV14 and TRBJ1-2; the D is unclear. CDR3 loop: CASSPGYRYGYTF. For the CDR3, the DNA is TGTGCCAGCAGCCCGGGGTATAGGTATGGCTACACCTTC. The variable domain in full, completed from reference TRBV14 and TRBJ1-2, reads EAGVTQFPSHSVIEKGQTVTLRCDPISGHDNLYWYRRVMGKEIKFLLHFVKESKQDESGMPNNRFLAERTGGTYSTLKVQPAELEDSGVYFCASSPGYRYGYTFGSGTRLTVV.